This record concerns one T cell receptor (beta chain) sequence. Its matching antigen is unknown. The data are from a study of graft-versus-host responses after intestinal transplantation. Across the study: Every transplant recipient was induced with anti-thymocyte globulin, then maintained on tacrolimus and steroids for approximately three years.

Overall study results and limits: Early HvG declines after transplant were associated with peak circulating GvH clone levels.

Assay used: immunoSEQ multiplex PCR; TCRdb lists only in-frame clones, some missing. The data show about 60,000 clones, under 90% seen once. CDR1 and CDR2 (germline): MNHNY, SVGAGI (reference sequence). This CDR3 is 15 amino acids long. Both intraepithelial and lamina propria lymphocytes were released by processing graft tissue. The rearrangement uses TRBV6-6 and TRBJ2-5, with a tentative D call TRBD2 (5 bases). TRBJ2-7 matches the DNA end more closely, so the J call is doubtful. This TCR was sampled from a human patient who received an intestinal transplant, so some T cells may come from the graft donor. Material: ileum tissue, obtained approximately 370 days after transplant. CDR3 DNA sequence: TGTGCCAGCAGTTACCTAGAATTAGGGAGATACGAGCAGTACTTC. This sequence encodes CASSYLELGRYEQYF.